This T cell receptor (beta chain) was identified during a study of shared clonotypes between healthy human individuals. CD8 cells classed as naive were CD45RO-negative and positively selected for CCR7, excluding terminally differentiated effector memory CD45RA+ cells. Some clones are missing from TCRdb's copy, which holds only in-frame ones; the method was immunoSEQ multiplex PCR. Found here are millions of clones, about 95% of them singletons; the top ten hold approximately 1.2%. The specimen was naive CD8+ T cells sorted from blood. The receptor comes from a man aged 18 to 30 in good health.

CDR3: CASSPRSSGTEAFF. CDR3 in DNA: TGTGCCAGCAGCCCCCGGTCCTCGGGCACTGAAGCTTTCTTT. The rearrangement joins TRBV7-8 to TRBJ1-1, with unresolved D. Germline CDR1 is SGHVS and CDR2 is FQNEAQ. This CDR3 contains 14 residues. Trimming took 5 bases from V and 4 from J, leaving 14 bases between them. Full variable domain (missing parts from reference TRBV7-8 and TRBJ1-1): GAGVSQSPRYKVAKRGQDVALRCDPISGHVSLFWYQQALGQGPEFLTYFQNEAQLDKSGLPSDRFFAERPEGSVSTLKIQRTQQEDSAVYLCASSPRSSGTEAFFGQGTRLTVV.